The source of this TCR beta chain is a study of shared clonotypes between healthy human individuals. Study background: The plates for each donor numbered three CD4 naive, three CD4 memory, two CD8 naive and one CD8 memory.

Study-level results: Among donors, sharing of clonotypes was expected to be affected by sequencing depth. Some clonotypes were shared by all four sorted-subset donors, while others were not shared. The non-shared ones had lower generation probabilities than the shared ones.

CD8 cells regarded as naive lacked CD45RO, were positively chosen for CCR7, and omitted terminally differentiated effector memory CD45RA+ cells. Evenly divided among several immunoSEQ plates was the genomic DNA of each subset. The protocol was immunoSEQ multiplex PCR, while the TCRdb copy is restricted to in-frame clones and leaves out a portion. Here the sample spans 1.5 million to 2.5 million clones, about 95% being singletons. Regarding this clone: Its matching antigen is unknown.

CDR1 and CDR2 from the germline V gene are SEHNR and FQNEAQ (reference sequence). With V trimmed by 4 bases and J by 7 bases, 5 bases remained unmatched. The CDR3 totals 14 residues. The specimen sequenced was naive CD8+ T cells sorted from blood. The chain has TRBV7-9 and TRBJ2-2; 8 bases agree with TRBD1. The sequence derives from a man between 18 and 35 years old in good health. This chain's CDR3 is CASSSGQVDGELFF. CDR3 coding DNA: TGTGCCAGCAGCTCGGGACAGGTCGACGGGGAGCTGTTTTTT.